A single sample is the source of the 8 T cell receptor beta chains below, sequenced in a study of blood T cell repertoires in COVID-19 (TCRdb year 2020). The library was made by the immunoSEQ multiplex PCR assay. The table comes from immuneACCESS by way of TCRdb, which keeps in-frame sequences with V and J called. Part of the clones is missing from these tables; in studies checked, under half for an unresolved V gene and the rest for unknown reasons. For this sample the table gives under 150,000 clones, of which approximately 88% were detected only once. The ten largest clones represent approximately 1.2% of the sample. The sequencing input was PBMCs or T cells enriched from blood (not recorded which). The source is a woman aged 25 to 39 with acute COVID-19.

The CDR3 nucleotides are TGTGCCAGTAGTATTAGGAACAGGGACAATCAGCCCCAGCATTTT. Protein: CASSIRNRDNQPQHF. The chain carries TRBV19 and TRBJ1-5, with a tentative D call TRBD1 (6 bases). V dropped 3 bases and J dropped 3 bases, with 12 bases sitting between them. The CDR3 sequence is 15 residues long. Germline assignment: CDR1 LNHDA and CDR2 SQIVND (reference sequence).

The CDR3 coding sequence is TGTGCCAGCAGCTCGACAGGGTCGGAGCAGTTCTTC. It encodes CASSSTGSEQFF. This rearrangement joins TRBV7-3 to TRBJ2-1, with 7 bases lining up with TRBD1. The CDR3 covers 12 residues. In germline, CDR1 is SGHTA, CDR2 FQGTGA. The junction had 4 bases not matched to a gene; V was cut back by 4 bases and J by 10 bases.

The chain carries TRBV29-1 and TRBJ1-1, with 9 bases aligning to TRBD1. Per the germline V gene, CDR1 is SQVTM and CDR2 is ANQGSEA. The CDR3 has 12 amino acids. V gave up 7 bases and J gave up 7 bases; unmatched junction bases: 7. The CDR3 sequence is CSGRGQGHEAFF. CDR3 sequence (DNA): TGCAGCGGCAGGGGACAGGGCCATGAAGCTTTCTTT.

The chain uses TRBV10-1 and TRBJ2-5; 9 positions agree with TRBD1. V lost 3 bases to trimming and J lost 0 bases; unmatched junction nucleotides: 2. Germline CDR1 WNHNN, CDR2 SYGVQD (reference sequence). The CDR3 is 15 amino acids. CDR3 sequence: CASSDGTGHQETQYF. The CDR3 DNA follows: TGCGCCAGCAGTGACGGGACAGGGCACCAAGAGACCCAGTACTTC.

V is TRBV18 and J is TRBJ2-7, with D tentatively TRBD1 (5 bases). The CDR3 runs to 14 residues. Germline CDR1 is KGHSH and CDR2 is LQKENI. The V end lost 2 bases, the J end lost 2 bases, and 10 bases lay between the germline ends. CDR3 sequence: CASSPDSRPYEQYF. In DNA, the CDR3 is TGTGCCAGCTCACCAGACAGTAGGCCCTACGAGCAGTACTTC.

This rearrangement joins TRBV10-3 to TRBJ2-3; TRBD2 might be the D (5 bases). The ends were cut back, 1 base at V and 0 bases at J, with 8 bases in the middle. This CDR3 is 15 amino acids long. Germline loops: CDR1 ENHRY, CDR2 SYGVKD. CDR3 DNA: TGTGCCATCAGTGAGTTGCGGGCGAGCACAGATACGCAGTATTTT. Translated, it gives CAISELRASTDTQYF.

This chain links TRBV7-9 with TRBJ2-7; D remains unclear. The ends were cut back, 5 bases at V and 6 bases at J, with 8 bases in the middle. CDR1 is SEHNR and CDR2 is FQNEAQ in the germline V gene (reference sequence). This CDR3 has 11 amino acids. The CDR3 DNA sequence: TGTGCCAGCAGCCCCAGTTCCGAGCAGTACTTC. Amino acids: CASSPSSEQYF.

The chain joins TRBV29-1 to TRBJ2-1; D is possibly TRBD1 (6 bases). Germline values: CDR1 SQVTM, CDR2 ANQGSEA. CDR3 length: 13 amino acids. V lost 5 bases and J 4 bases, leaving 12 bases between the germline ends. CDR3 sequence (DNA): TGCAGCGTTTCCTGGACAGATTACAATGAGCAGTTCTTC. Translated: CSVSWTDYNEQFF.